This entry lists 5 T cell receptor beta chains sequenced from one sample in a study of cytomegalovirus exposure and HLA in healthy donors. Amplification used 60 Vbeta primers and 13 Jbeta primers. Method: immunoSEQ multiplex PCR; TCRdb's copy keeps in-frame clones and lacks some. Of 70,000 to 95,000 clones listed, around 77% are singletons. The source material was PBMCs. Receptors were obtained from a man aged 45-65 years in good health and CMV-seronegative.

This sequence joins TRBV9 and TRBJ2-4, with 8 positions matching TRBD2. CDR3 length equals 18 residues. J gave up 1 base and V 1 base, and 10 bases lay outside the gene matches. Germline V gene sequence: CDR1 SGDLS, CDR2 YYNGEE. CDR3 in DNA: TGTGCCAGCAGCGTATCCGGGGGGGGCCGAGTGGCCAAAAACATTCAGTACTTC. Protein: CASSVSGGGRVAKNIQYF.

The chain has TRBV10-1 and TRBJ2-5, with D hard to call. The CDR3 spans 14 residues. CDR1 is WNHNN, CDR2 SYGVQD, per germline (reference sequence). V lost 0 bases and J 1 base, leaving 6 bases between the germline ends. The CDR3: CASSESVAQETQYF. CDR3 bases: TGCGCCAGCAGTGAGTCGGTGGCCCAAGAGACCCAGTACTTC.

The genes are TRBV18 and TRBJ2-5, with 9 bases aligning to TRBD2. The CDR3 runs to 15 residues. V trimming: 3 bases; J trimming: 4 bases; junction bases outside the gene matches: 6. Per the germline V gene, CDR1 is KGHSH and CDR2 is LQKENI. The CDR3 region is CASSPAAGGRETQYF. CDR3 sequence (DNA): TGTGCCAGCTCACCGGCCGCGGGGGGGCGAGAGACCCAGTACTTC.

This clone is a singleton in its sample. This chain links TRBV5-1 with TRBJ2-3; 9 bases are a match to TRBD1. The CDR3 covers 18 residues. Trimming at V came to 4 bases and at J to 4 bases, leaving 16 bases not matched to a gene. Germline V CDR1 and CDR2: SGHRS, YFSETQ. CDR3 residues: CASSRISGDRTGADTQYF. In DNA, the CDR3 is TGCGCCAGCAGCCGAATTTCGGGGGACAGGACAGGGGCAGATACGCAGTATTTT.

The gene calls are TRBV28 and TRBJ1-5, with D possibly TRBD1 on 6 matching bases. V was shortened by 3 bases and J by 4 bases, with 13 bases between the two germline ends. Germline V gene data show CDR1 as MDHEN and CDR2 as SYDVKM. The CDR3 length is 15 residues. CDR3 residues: CASSFGGGGNQPQHF. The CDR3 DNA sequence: TGTGCCAGCAGTTTCGGGGGAGGGGGAAATCAGCCCCAGCATTTT.